This record looks at one T cell receptor (beta chain) sequence and its context. Its antigen is not known. The data are from a study of cytomegalovirus exposure and HLA in healthy donors. Study-level findings and limits: The authors later found TCR association rates varying by HLA locus, with DRB1 most and HLA-C fewest.

Germline trimming cut 2 bases from V and 7 bases from J; bases unmatched to any gene: 8. CDR1 is MNHNS, CDR2 SASEGT, per germline. The CDR3 covers 16 residues. Each donor's status was that of a healthy bone marrow donor. Use of 60 Vbeta and 13 Jbeta primers characterized the PCR. The repertoire was sequenced with immunoSEQ multiplex PCR; TCRdb's copy has only in-frame clones and lacks some. The sample shows about 90,000 clones, around three fifths of them seen only once. The source is a man aged 30 to 39 in good health and CMV-seronegative. V is TRBV6-1 and J is TRBJ2-4; 10 positions match TRBD1. What was sequenced was PBMCs. CDR3 nucleotides: TGTGCCAGCAGTGAATCTTCGGGACAGGGGAAGAACATTCAGTACTTC. Amino acid sequence: CASSESSGQGKNIQYF.